Included here is one TCR beta chain sequence, with context. Its target is not known. The data were obtained in a study of shared clonotypes between healthy human individuals. The repertoire was sequenced with immunoSEQ multiplex PCR; TCRdb's copy has only in-frame clones and lacks some. The sample holds roughly 2,300,000 clones, roughly 92% seen once. Regarding the study as a whole: Larger estimated richness was generally recorded for naive subsets relative to memory subsets.

The germline gives CDR1 LNHDA, CDR2 SQIVND (reference sequence). The CDR3 is made up of 16 amino acids. The trim removed 1 base at V and 2 bases at J, leaving 4 bases unmatched. This sequence joins TRBV19 and TRBJ2-3; 9 positions agree with TRBD1. The receptor was derived from a young man in good health. Some clones in this sample may be carry-over from other donors' samples. The specimen was naive CD4+ T cells from PBMCs. The subset here: CD45RA+ positively selected. The CDR3 DNA follows: TGTGCCAGTAGTATAGCCGGGACAGGGCTCACAGATACGCAGTATTTT. Amino acids: CASSIAGTGLTDTQYF.